The 5 T cell receptor beta chains in this list originate from one sample, sequenced in a study of blood T cell repertoires in COVID-19 (dated by TCRdb to 2019 to 2021). The receptor library was made with the immunoSEQ multiplex PCR assay. TCRdb took this table from immuneACCESS and kept in-frame rearrangements with V and J called. Such tables lack part of the clones; where checked against another copy, unresolved V genes explain under half of the gap, and the rest is unexplained. The sample table lists more than 200,000 clones, roughly 86% of them with a count of one. The biggest ten clones account for less than 4% of the sample. The specimen sequenced was PBMCs or T cells enriched from blood (not recorded which). The receptors were gathered from a woman aged 30 to 39 with acute COVID-19.

In its sample, this clone was seen a few times. The chain combines TRBV5-6 with TRBJ2-7, with 7 positions matching TRBD2. Germline CDR1 is SGHDT and CDR2 is YYEEEE. This CDR3 comprises 14 residues. The ends lost 0 bases at V and 4 bases at J; junction bases unmatched: 4. CDR3 in amino acids: CASSLAGLSYEQYF. CDR3 DNA: TGTGCCAGCAGCTTGGCGGGACTAAGTTACGAGCAGTACTTC.

V is TRBV13 and J is TRBJ2-2, with 11 bases that match TRBD2. Per germline, CDR1 PRHDT and CDR2 FYEKMQ (reference sequence). With V trimmed by 5 bases and J by 5 bases, 7 bases remained unmatched. The CDR3 contains 16 residues. The CDR3 loop reads CASSISGGAVTGELFF. The CDR3 DNA sequence: TGTGCCAGCAGCATTAGCGGGGGGGCCGTGACCGGGGAGCTGTTTTTT.

The genes are TRBV11-3 and TRBJ2-1; D possibly corresponds to TRBD2 (5 bases). The CDR3 has 14 amino acids. Trimming cost V 4 bases and J 10 bases, with 17 bases left between them. Germline-derived CDR1 and CDR2 are SGHNT and YENEEA. CDR3 sequence: CASSSRVGSGEQFF. The CDR3 DNA follows: TGTGCCAGCAGCTCGCGAGTGGGGTCGGGGGAGCAGTTCTTC.

The CDR3 sequence is CASSKGARADTQYF. The CDR3 DNA sequence: TGTGCCAGCAGTAAGGGGGCGCGGGCAGATACGCAGTATTTT. The rearrangement links TRBV28 to TRBJ2-3; 7 bases are a match to TRBD1. After removal of 5 bases from V and 4 bases from J, the junction contained 6 bases not matched to a gene. CDR1 is MDHEN and CDR2 is SYDVKM in the germline V gene. This CDR3 has 14 residues.

The rearrangement links TRBV18 to TRBJ2-7, with TRBD2 matching over 9 bases. This CDR3 has 17 amino acids. Trimming removed 0 bases from V and 3 bases from J; junction bases left unmatched: 9. Germline CDR1 KGHSH, CDR2 LQKENI. The CDR3 DNA follows: TGTGCCAGCTCACCACCAGCCATAGCGGGGGCCAACTACGAGCAGTACTTC. Protein sequence: CASSPPAIAGANYEQYF.